Listed below are T cell receptor beta chains from one sample, sequenced in a study of vaccination effects on CD4 cells after COVID-19. Antigens of these TCRs are unknown. Here immunoSEQ multiplex PCR was the method, and the copy in TCRdb shows in-frame clones only, minus some. This table holds approximately 74,000 clones, roughly four fifths found once. Specimen: CD4+ T cells from PBMCs cultured without peptide, collected after COVID-19 vaccination. The receptors come from a human donor who received a COVID-19 vaccine. CDR3s include the opening cysteine and the closing phenylalanine or tryptophan. D genes are given only for firm matches. Rows may omit the clone size; those that give it use once, few, many or a size class.

V gene,J gene,D gene,CDR3 length,clone size,CDR3 protein,CDR3 DNA
TRBV7-9,TRBJ1-2,-,15,-,CASSFSGAVPYGYTF,TGTGCCAGCAGCTTTTCAGGGGCGGTTCCCTATGGCTACACCTTC
TRBV12-3/TRBV12-4,TRBJ1-1,-,13,-,CASSGTPNTEAFF,TGTGCCAGCAGCGGGACACCGAACACTGAAGCTTTCTTT
TRBV15,TRBJ2-2,-,14,-,CATRAYSPTGELFF,TGTGCCACCAGGGCATACTCGCCCACCGGGGAGCTGTTTTTT
TRBV24-1,TRBJ2-3,TRBD1,15,few,CATSDPGQGADTQYF,TGTGCCACCAGTGATCCGGGACAGGGAGCAGATACGCAGTATTTT
TRBV30,TRBJ2-7,-,12,-,CAWRAVPYEQYF,TGTGCCTGGAGGGCAGTCCCCTACGAGCAGTACTTC
TRBV28,TRBJ2-1,TRBD1,16,-,CASSHDRESAYNEQFF,TGTGCCAGCAGCCACGACAGGGAAAGCGCCTACAATGAGCAGTTCTTC
TRBV7-9,TRBJ2-3,-,13,-,CASRVHTTDTQYF,TGTGCCAGCAGGGTCCACACCACAGATACGCAGTATTTT
TRBV3-1/TRBV3-2,TRBJ1-3,-,13,-,CASSLYHGNTIYF,TGTGCCAGCAGCCTCTACCATGGAAACACCATATATTTT
TRBV6-5,TRBJ2-5,-,15,-,CASSYTTGRWETQYF,TGTGCCAGCAGTTACACCACAGGGAGGTGGGAGACCCAGTACTTC
TRBV2,TRBJ1-1,-,12,few,CASRGLRTEAFF,TGTGCCAGCAGGGGACTTCGCACTGAAGCTTTCTTT
TRBV6-1,TRBJ1-3,-,14,-,CASSDGGSGNTIYF,TGTGCCAGCAGTGATGGGGGTTCTGGAAACACCATATATTTT
TRBV18,TRBJ2-5,TRBD2,15,-,CASSRNPAGEETQYF,TGTGCCAGCTCACGTAATCCAGCGGGGGAAGAGACCCAGTACTTC
TRBV6-2/TRBV6-3,TRBJ2-3,TRBD2,19,-,CASSYSQASGGASTDTQYF,TGTGCCAGCAGTTACTCGCAGGCTAGCGGGGGGGCTAGCACAGATACGCAGTATTTT
TRBV20-1,TRBJ1-1,-,11,-,CSAPIGTEAFF,TGCAGTGCGCCGATTGGCACTGAAGCTTTCTTT
TRBV18,TRBJ2-3,TRBD2,18,-,CASSPSGTSGGRSDTQYF,TGTGCCAGCTCACCCTCCGGGACTAGCGGGGGTCGCTCAGATACGCAGTATTTT
TRBV30,TRBJ1-1,-,13,medium-sized,CAWSYRGNTEAFF,TGTGCCTGGAGTTATAGAGGGAACACTGAAGCTTTCTTT
TRBV12-3/TRBV12-4,TRBJ1-1,-,13,-,CASSFSRNTEAFF,TGTGCCAGCAGTTTCAGCCGGAACACTGAAGCTTTCTTT
TRBV4-1,TRBJ1-2,-,14,-,CASSQDGSSEGYTF,TGCGCCAGCAGCCAAGACGGATCCTCGGAGGGCTACACCTTC
TRBV18,TRBJ2-3,-,17,few,CASSLTQGGGGTDTQYF,TGTGCCAGCTCACTTACCCAGGGGGGCGGCGGCACAGATACGCAGTATTTT
TRBV5-5,TRBJ2-5,-,11,few,CASSSHETQYF,TGTGCCAGCAGTTCGCATGAGACCCAGTACTTC
TRBV5-1,TRBJ2-5,TRBD1,14,-,CASSLGQGKETQYF,TGCGCCAGCAGCTTGGGACAGGGTAAAGAGACCCAGTACTTC
TRBV7-9,TRBJ1-1,-,14,-,CASSGAWDLAEAFF,TGTGCCAGCAGCGGAGCCTGGGATTTGGCTGAAGCTTTCTTT
TRBV18,TRBJ2-5,-,14,-,CASSPQASGETQYF,TGTGCCAGCTCACCTCAGGCTAGTGGGGAGACCCAGTACTTC
TRBV7-2,TRBJ2-3,-,15,-,CASSPEGGYTDTQYF,TGTGCCAGCAGCCCCGAGGGGGGGTACACAGATACGCAGTATTTT
TRBV13,TRBJ1-6,-,19,-,CASSLGPVAASSYNSPLHF,TGTGCCAGCAGCTTAGGCCCCGTTGCTGCCAGCTCCTATAATTCACCCCTCCACTTT
TRBV4-1,TRBJ1-3,-,15,few,CASSQVISSGNTIYF,TGCGCCAGCAGCCAAGTGATTAGTTCTGGAAACACCATATATTTT
TRBV10-3,TRBJ2-3,TRBD1,15,-,CAISESTGERDTQYF,TGTGCCATCAGTGAGTCGACAGGGGAAAGAGATACGCAGTATTTT
TRBV6-2/TRBV6-3,TRBJ1-1,-,15,-,CASSYFSRPNTEAFF,TGTGCCAGCAGTTACTTTTCTCGACCGAACACTGAAGCTTTCTTT
TRBV14,TRBJ1-3,-,16,few,CASSQSRAASGNTIYF,TGTGCCAGCAGCCAATCCCGGGCTGCATCCGGAAACACCATATATTTT
TRBV6-5,TRBJ2-1,TRBD1,15,-,CASSYDRGIYNEQFF,TGTGCCAGCAGTTACGACAGGGGGATCTACAATGAGCAGTTCTTC
TRBV7-2,TRBJ1-2,TRBD1,13,few,CASSSDRVYGYTF,TGTGCCAGCAGCTCCGACAGGGTCTATGGCTACACCTTC
TRBV6-5,TRBJ2-6,-,15,-,CASRLFSSGANVLTF,TGTGCCAGCCGCTTATTTAGCTCTGGGGCCAACGTCCTGACTTTC
TRBV6-2/TRBV6-3,TRBJ2-1,TRBD2,16,-,CASSPWTSGGGDEQFF,TGTGCCAGCAGTCCCTGGACTAGCGGGGGAGGGGATGAGCAGTTCTTC
TRBV7-9,TRBJ2-1,-,15,-,CASREGAFSYNEQFF,TGTGCCAGCAGGGAGGGGGCCTTCTCCTACAATGAGCAGTTCTTC
TRBV2,TRBJ2-5,-,14,few,CASSDALGAETQYF,TGTGCCAGCAGTGACGCTCTGGGCGCAGAGACCCAGTACTTC
TRBV19,TRBJ1-2,-,16,once,CASSTHGTKFFHGYTF,TGTGCCAGTAGTACTCACGGGACAAAGTTTTTCCATGGCTACACCTTC
TRBV5-5,TRBJ1-2,TRBD1,15,-,CASSSEGQGNYGYTF,TGTGCCAGCAGCTCCGAAGGACAGGGGAACTATGGCTACACCTTC
TRBV5-1,TRBJ2-1,TRBD2,16,-,CASSLVVSGGYNEQFF,TGCGCCAGCAGCTTGGTTGTCAGCGGGGGTTACAATGAGCAGTTCTTC
TRBV3-1/TRBV3-2,TRBJ2-6,-,15,-,CASSLRGSGANVLTF,TGTGCCAGCAGCCTCAGGGGTTCTGGGGCCAACGTCCTGACTTTC
TRBV18,TRBJ2-1,-,14,few,CASSPERVYNEQFF,TGTGCCAGCTCACCAGAAAGGGTTTACAATGAGCAGTTCTTC
TRBV7-2,TRBJ2-3,TRBD2,16,-,CASSPLAGLSTDTQYF,TGTGCCAGCAGCCCACTAGCGGGGCTAAGCACAGATACGCAGTATTTT
TRBV12-5,TRBJ2-1,TRBD2,17,-,CASGFNSLAGGMSEQFF,TGTGCTAGTGGTTTTAACTCCCTAGCGGGGGGCATGAGTGAGCAGTTCTTC
TRBV7-8,TRBJ1-5,-,15,-,CASAAGERSNQPQHF,TGTGCCAGTGCCGCAGGGGAGAGAAGCAATCAGCCCCAGCATTTT
TRBV23-1,TRBJ2-1,-,17,-,CASSQSDGGQGYNEQFF,TGCGCCAGCAGTCAATCGGATGGGGGCCAAGGATACAATGAGCAGTTCTTC
TRBV30,TRBJ1-2,TRBD1,14,-,CAWSTGQGGNGYTF,TGTGCCTGGAGTACTGGACAGGGGGGGAATGGCTACACCTTC
TRBV5-1,TRBJ2-5,TRBD2,14,-,CASSFKGLGETQYF,TGCGCCAGCAGCTTTAAGGGACTAGGGGAGACCCAGTACTTC
TRBV15,TRBJ1-2,-,15,once,CATSRGRGANYGYTF,TGTGCCACCAGCAGAGGTCGAGGCGCTAACTATGGCTACACCTTC
TRBV7-9,TRBJ2-2,TRBD1,16,-,CASSSKEAGGPGELFF,TGTGCCAGCAGCTCAAAGGAGGCAGGGGGCCCCGGGGAGCTGTTTTTT
TRBV5-5,TRBJ1-5,TRBD1,13,-,CASSGQGNQPQHF,TGTGCCAGCAGCGGACAGGGCAATCAGCCCCAGCATTTT
TRBV3-1/TRBV3-2,TRBJ1-1,TRBD1,13,-,CASSQSTGTEAFF,TGTGCCAGCAGCCAATCGACAGGGACGGAAGCTTTCTTT
TRBV3-1/TRBV3-2,TRBJ1-1,-,15,-,CASTPYSRDGTEAFF,TGTGCCAGCACTCCTTATTCCCGGGACGGAACTGAAGCTTTCTTT
TRBV30,TRBJ2-3,-,13,-,CAWSVQSTDTQYF,TGTGCCTGGAGTGTACAGAGCACAGATACGCAGTATTTT
TRBV10-2,TRBJ2-5,-,13,-,CASSGGGQETQYF,TGCGCCAGCAGTGGCGGCGGACAAGAGACCCAGTACTTC
TRBV25-1,TRBJ2-1,-,13,-,CASRRGAYNEQFF,TGTGCCAGCAGGCGGGGAGCATACAATGAGCAGTTCTTC
TRBV3-1/TRBV3-2,TRBJ1-2,-,15,-,CASSQEVDGGGGYTF,TGTGCCAGCAGCCAAGAGGTGGACGGGGGAGGTGGCTACACCTTC
TRBV2,TRBJ1-1,-,14,-,CASSRRGRNTEAFF,TGTGCCAGCAGTAGGCGAGGGAGGAACACTGAAGCTTTCTTT
TRBV12-5,TRBJ1-2,-,14,-,CASGAPGPLYGYTF,TGTGCTAGTGGTGCCCCGGGACCTCTATATGGCTACACCTTC